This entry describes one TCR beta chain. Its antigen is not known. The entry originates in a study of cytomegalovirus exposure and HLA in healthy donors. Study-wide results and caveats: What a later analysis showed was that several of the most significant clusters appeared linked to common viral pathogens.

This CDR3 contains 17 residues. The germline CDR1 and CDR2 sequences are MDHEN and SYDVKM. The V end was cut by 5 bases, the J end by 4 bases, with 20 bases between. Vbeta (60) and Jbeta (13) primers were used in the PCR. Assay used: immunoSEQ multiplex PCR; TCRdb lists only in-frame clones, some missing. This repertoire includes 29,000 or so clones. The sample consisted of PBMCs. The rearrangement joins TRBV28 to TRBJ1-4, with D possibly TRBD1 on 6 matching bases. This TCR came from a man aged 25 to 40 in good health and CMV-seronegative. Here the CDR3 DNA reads TGTGCCAGCAGTCCTTATGCCGGACAGAGACTTAATGAAAAACTGTTTTTT. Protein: CASSPYAGQRLNEKLFF.